These 25 T cell receptor beta chains share one sample of origin, sequenced in a study of shared clonotypes between healthy human individuals. Sequencing used immunoSEQ multiplex PCR; TCRdb keeps in-frame clones, though not all of them. The sample records 400,000 to 600,000 clones, about 80% being singletons. Source material: PBMCs. All receptors derive from a woman aged 40-49 years in good health. Some clones in this sample may be carry-over from other donors' samples.

V and J are TRBV27 and TRBJ1-1; the D is unclear. Trimming removed 5 bases from V and 0 bases from J, with 16 bases in between. Per the germline V gene, CDR1 is MNHEY and CDR2 is SMNVEV (reference sequence). This CDR3 has 16 residues. In DNA form, the CDR3 reads TGTGCCAGCAGTCCTGGGATGAACGGAATGAACACTGAAGCTTTCTTT. Its translation: CASSPGMNGMNTEAFF.

The sample holds one count of this clone. The chain carries TRBV5-5 and TRBJ2-7, with D possibly TRBD1 on 6 matching bases. The CDR3 covers 14 residues. Trimming left V 1 base short and J 4 bases short, with 12 bases between. Per germline, CDR1 SGHKS and CDR2 YYEKEE (reference sequence). CDR3 sequence (DNA): TGTGCCAGCAGCTTGTCGTACAGGGCATACGAGCAGTACTTC. Translation gives CASSLSYRAYEQYF.

This rearrangement joins TRBV6-5 to TRBJ1-4; 10 bases are shared with TRBD1. The V gene end was trimmed by 4 bases and the J gene end by 7 bases; junction bases not matched to a gene: 9. CDR1 and CDR2 from the germline V gene are MNHEY and SVGAGI. The CDR3 loop spans 16 amino acids. CDR3 nucleotides: TGTGCCAGCAGTTCCGTCTCCGGGACAGGGGTTGAAAAACTGTTTTTT. Translated, it gives CASSSVSGTGVEKLFF.

The V call is TRBV2, the J call TRBJ2-3; 9 nucleotides match TRBD1. Germline loops: CDR1 SNHLY, CDR2 FYNNEI. CDR3 length equals 15 residues. With 3 bases clipped from V and 2 bases from J, the junction kept 3 bases outside the gene matches. CDR3 in amino acids: CASSDRTGVTDTQYF. The CDR3 coding sequence is TGTGCCAGCAGTGACCGGACAGGGGTCACAGATACGCAGTATTTT. Based on the CDR3 plus reference TRBV2 and TRBJ2-3, the full variable domain is EPEVTQTPSHQVTQMGQEVILRCVPISNHLYFYWYRQILGQKVEFLVSFYNNEISEKSEIFDDQFSVERPDGSNFTLKIRSTKLEDSAMYFCASSDRTGVTDTQYFGPGTRLTVL.

The chain carries TRBV9 and TRBJ2-7, with TRBD2 as a possible D gene (6 bases). The CDR3 covers 16 residues. The V and J ends lost 4 bases and 0 bases respectively, with 17 bases between them. Germline V gene data show CDR1 as SGDLS and CDR2 as YYNGEE. The CDR3 loop is CASSPGGLQSSYEQYF. The CDR3 nucleotides are TGTGCCAGCAGCCCCGGGGGACTCCAAAGCTCCTACGAGCAGTACTTC.

The CDR3 spells CASSPRLRQVNTGELFF. The CDR3 region has the DNA TGTGCCAGTAGTCCCCGGCTGCGGCAGGTAAACACCGGGGAGCTGTTTTTT. V is TRBV19 and J is TRBJ2-2; D gene uncertain. Trimming took off 5 bases at V and 2 bases at J, with 18 bases between the two ends. This CDR3 is built from 17 residues. Germline V CDR1 and CDR2: LNHDA, SQIVND (reference sequence).

Only a few counts were recorded for this clone. The genes are TRBV2 and TRBJ2-7; D is unclear. The CDR3 contains 13 residues. Trimming took 1 base from V and 4 from J, leaving 8 bases between them. CDR1 is SNHLY, CDR2 FYNNEI, per germline. The CDR3 DNA reads as TGTGCCAGCAGTGAAGTGGTCGCGTACGAGCAGTACTTC. This sequence encodes CASSEVVAYEQYF.

The genes are TRBV28 and TRBJ2-3, with D unresolved. There are 12 residues in the CDR3. Trimming removed 5 bases at V and 6 bases at J, with 9 bases between. Germline CDR1 is MDHEN and CDR2 is SYDVKM. The CDR3 coding sequence is TGTGCCAGCAGTATACCAGAGGATACGCAGTATTTT. This translates into CASSIPEDTQYF.

The rearrangement uses TRBV9 and TRBJ1-2; D gene unclear. The germline CDR1 and CDR2 sequences are SGDLS and YYNGEE. V lost 0 bases, J lost 6 bases, and 9 bases lay in between. The CDR3 sequence is 13 residues long. The CDR3 loop is CASSVGRGDGYTF. In DNA, the CDR3 is TGTGCCAGCAGCGTAGGGCGGGGTGATGGCTACACCTTC.

The chain combines TRBV7-8 with TRBJ1-2, with TRBD1 matching over 8 bases. V was clipped by 5 bases and J by 2 bases; unmatched bases: 7. CDR1 and CDR2 from the germline V gene are SGHVS and FQNEAQ. This CDR3 comprises 15 residues. The CDR3 DNA reads as TGTGCCAGCAGCATACAGGACAGGGAGAACTATGGCTACACCTTC. Its translation is CASSIQDRENYGYTF.

The gene calls are TRBV5-4 and TRBJ2-7; D is tentatively TRBD1 or TRBD2 (7 bases each). Between the trimmed V and J ends, which lost 1 base and 2 bases, there was a span of 13 bases. The CDR3 sequence is 15 residues long. Germline V gene lookup returns CDR1 SGHNT and CDR2 YYREEE (reference sequence). CDR3 nucleotides: TGTGCCAGCAGCTTGCGGGCAGGGGGGGCCTACGAGCAGTACTTC. Encoded protein: CASSLRAGGAYEQYF.

The genes are TRBV5-8 and TRBJ2-1; perhaps TRBD2 as D (5 bases). Trimming left V 0 bases short and J 7 bases short, with 20 bases between. Germline values: CDR1 SGHTS, CDR2 YDEGEE. This CDR3 is built from 17 residues. CDR3 in DNA: TGTGCCAGCAGCTTGGCTGGTCTGGGGAGCGCGCATAATGAGCAGTTCTTC. Translating it yields CASSLAGLGSAHNEQFF. Together with reference TRBV5-8 and TRBJ2-1, the CDR3 gives the full variable domain: EAGVTQSPTHLIKTRGQQATLRCSPISGHTSVYWYQQALGLGLQFLLWYDEGEERNRGNFPPRFSGRQFPNYSSELNVNALELEDSALYLCASSLAGLGSAHNEQFFGPGTRLTVL.

About this clone itself: At one end, the junction sequence differs from germline, possibly due to a read error. The chain has TRBV7-3 and TRBJ1-5, with TRBD1 identical over 9 bases. The CDR3 is 19 amino acids. Per germline, CDR1 SGHTA and CDR2 FQGTGA. CDR3 nucleotides: TGTGCCAGCAGCTTAGGGCCGGGACAGGGACTTTTTAGCGATCAGCCCCAGCATTTT. This gives the protein CASSLGPGQGLFSDQPQHF.

The J gene is TRBJ2-2, the V gene TRBV2, with D possibly matching TRBD2 (6 bases). V was cut by 7 bases and J by 5 bases, with 14 bases left in between. The CDR3 consists of 14 residues. Looked up from germline, CDR1 is SNHLY and CDR2 is FYNNEI. CDR3 nucleotide sequence: TGTGCCAGCAAAGCCGGGAGAGGAACCGGGGAGCTGTTTTTT. Amino acid sequence: CASKAGRGTGELFF.

In its sample, this clone was seen a few times. This sequence joins TRBV5-6 and TRBJ2-7; 10 nucleotides match TRBD1. Germline V gene data show CDR1 as SGHDT and CDR2 as YYEEEE. This CDR3 contains 15 residues. V was clipped by 2 bases and J by 6 bases; unmatched bases: 8. CDR3 coding DNA: TGTGCCAGCAGCTTCCGACAGGGGGCCTCTATCGAGCAGTACTTC. This sequence encodes CASSFRQGASIEQYF.

This chain connects TRBV6-5 to TRBJ1-2; D remains ambiguous. Per the germline V gene, CDR1 is MNHEY and CDR2 is SVGAGI. V lost 5 bases, J lost 2 bases, and 12 bases lay in between. The CDR3 length is 14 residues. In nucleotides, the CDR3 is TGTGCCAGCAGTCCCGGCGGCCGGAACTATGGCTACACCTTC. This sequence encodes CASSPGGRNYGYTF.

The CDR3 DNA is TGTGCCAGCAGCTTAGCCGGGACAGGGGGCGCTGAAGCTTTCTTT. Protein sequence: CASSLAGTGGAEAFF. This chain links TRBV7-2 with TRBJ1-1; 12 bases agree with TRBD1. V shed 0 bases, J shed 6 bases, and the junction held 2 bases outside the gene matches. The germline gives CDR1 SGHTA, CDR2 FQGNSA. The CDR3 is 15 residues long.

The chain carries TRBV29-1 and TRBJ1-2, with 8 bases aligning to TRBD1. CDR1 and CDR2 from the germline V gene are SQVTM and ANQGSEA. V trimming: 4 bases; J trimming: 7 bases; junction bases outside the gene matches: 8. CDR3 length: 13 residues. The CDR3 loop reads CSVVSGQGPGYTF. Written as DNA, the CDR3 is TGCAGCGTTGTTTCTGGACAGGGTCCTGGCTACACCTTC.

This rearrangement joins TRBV5-5 to TRBJ1-2; D call uncertain. V gave up 5 bases and J gave up 1 base, with 15 bases separating them. CDR1 SGHKS and CDR2 YYEKEE come from the germline V gene (reference sequence). This CDR3 has 15 residues. CDR3 region: CASSRIPRDNYGYTF. The DNA for the CDR3 is TGTGCCAGCAGTCGTATACCGAGGGATAACTATGGCTACACCTTC.

V is TRBV6-1 and J is TRBJ2-3; D uncertain. Deletions cut 2 bases from V and 2 bases from J, with 8 bases between. Germline CDR1 MNHNS, CDR2 SASEGT. The CDR3 extends over 14 amino acids. DNA for the CDR3: TGTGCCAGCAGTGAACTTCGGTTCACAGATACGCAGTATTTT. Protein sequence: CASSELRFTDTQYF.

The rearrangement uses TRBV19 and TRBJ1-1; D may be TRBD1 (5 bases). The V end was cut by 3 bases, the J end by 3 bases, with 14 bases between. There are 15 residues in the CDR3. In germline, CDR1 is LNHDA, CDR2 SQIVND (reference sequence). CDR3 residues: CASSMYTGLDTEAFF. In DNA form, the CDR3 reads TGTGCCAGTAGTATGTATACAGGACTGGACACTGAAGCTTTCTTT.

The chain couples TRBV7-2 to TRBJ2-5; D might be TRBD2 (5 bases). The CDR3 is 13 amino acids. Trimming cost V 5 bases and J 5 bases, with 12 bases left between them. Per the germline V gene, CDR1 is SGHTA and CDR2 is FQGNSA. CDR3 in amino acids: CASSAVSAETQYF. The CDR3, as DNA: TGTGCCAGCAGCGCCGTTAGCGCCGAGACCCAGTACTTC. The complete variable domain, with remaining parts taken from reference TRBV7-2 and TRBJ2-5, reads GAGVSQSPSNKVTEKGKDVELRCDPISGHTALYWYRQSLGQGLEFLIYFQGNSAPDKSGLPSDRFSAERTGGSVSTLTIQRTQQEDSAVYLCASSAVSAETQYFGPGTRLLVL.

In regard to this clone: A far larger clone is off by one base, so a read error is likely. Other DNA sequences in this sample translate to the same CDR3. V is TRBV6-1 and J is TRBJ1-2; TRBD1 might be the D (5 bases). Trimming stripped 2 bases from V and 4 bases from J, with 8 bases between. The CDR3 contains 13 residues. Germline V gene data show CDR1 as MNHNS and CDR2 as SASEGT. The CDR3 nucleotides are TGTGCCAGCAGTGAACAGGGTACCTATGGCTACACCTTC. This encodes CASSEQGTYGYTF.

The chain recombines TRBV19 with TRBJ2-7, with D maybe TRBD2 (6 bases). The V and J ends lost 1 base and 5 bases respectively, with 12 bases between them. CDR1 is LNHDA, CDR2 SQIVND, per germline (reference sequence). There are 14 residues in the CDR3. CDR3 sequence (DNA): TGTGCCAGTAGTATAGTCACGGGAGTCCACGAGCAGTACTTC. It codes for CASSIVTGVHEQYF.

The gene calls are TRBV28 and TRBJ2-5; 11 nucleotides align to TRBD2. Looked up from germline, CDR1 is MDHEN and CDR2 is SYDVKM. The CDR3 spans 14 residues. V shed 5 bases and J 4 bases; nucleotides not matched to a gene: 3. This chain's CDR3 is CASSPGTSGETQYF. The CDR3 nucleotides read TGTGCCAGCAGTCCCGGGACTAGCGGAGAGACCCAGTACTTC. Combining the CDR3 with reference TRBV28 and TRBJ2-5 gives the whole variable domain DVKVTQSSRYLVKRTGEKVFLECVQDMDHENMFWYRQDPGLGLRLIYFSYDVKMKEKGDIPEGYSVSREKKERFSLILESASTNQTSMYLCASSPGTSGETQYFGPGTRLLVL.